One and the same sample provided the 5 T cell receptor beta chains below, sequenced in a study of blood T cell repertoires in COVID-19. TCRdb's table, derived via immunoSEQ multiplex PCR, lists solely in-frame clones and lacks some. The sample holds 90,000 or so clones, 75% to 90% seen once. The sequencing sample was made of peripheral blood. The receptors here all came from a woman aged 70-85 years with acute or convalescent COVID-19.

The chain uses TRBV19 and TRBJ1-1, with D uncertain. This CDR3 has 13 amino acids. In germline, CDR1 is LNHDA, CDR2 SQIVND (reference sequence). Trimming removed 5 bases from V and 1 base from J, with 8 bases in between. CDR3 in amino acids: CASSLWPNTEAFF. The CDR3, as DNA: TGTGCCAGTAGTCTCTGGCCGAACACTGAAGCTTTCTTT. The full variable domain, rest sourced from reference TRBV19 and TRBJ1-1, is DGGITQSPKYLFRKEGQNVTLSCEQNLNHDAMYWYRQDPGQGLRLIYYSQIVNDFQKGDIAEGYSVSREKKESFPLTVTSAQKNPTAFYLCASSLWPNTEAFFGQGTRLTVV.

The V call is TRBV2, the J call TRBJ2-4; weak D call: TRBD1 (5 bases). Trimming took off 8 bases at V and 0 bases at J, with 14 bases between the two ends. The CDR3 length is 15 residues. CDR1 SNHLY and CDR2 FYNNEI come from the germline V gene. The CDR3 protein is CASGKDSLAKNIQYF. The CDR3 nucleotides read TGTGCCAGCGGCAAAGACAGTCTAGCCAAAAACATTCAGTACTTC.

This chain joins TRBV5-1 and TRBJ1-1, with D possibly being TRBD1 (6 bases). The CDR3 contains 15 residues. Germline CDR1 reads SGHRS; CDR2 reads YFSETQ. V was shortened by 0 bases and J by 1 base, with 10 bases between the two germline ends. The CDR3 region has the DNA TGCGCCAGCAGCTTGGGGACAGAGCCGAACACTGAAGCTTTCTTT. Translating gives CASSLGTEPNTEAFF.

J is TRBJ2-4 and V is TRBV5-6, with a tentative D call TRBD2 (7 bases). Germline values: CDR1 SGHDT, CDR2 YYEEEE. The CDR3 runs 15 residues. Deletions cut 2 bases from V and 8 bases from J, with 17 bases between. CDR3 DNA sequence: TGTGCCAGCAGCTTTGCGGGGGCAGGGAGAGACATTCAGTACTTC. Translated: CASSFAGAGRDIQYF.

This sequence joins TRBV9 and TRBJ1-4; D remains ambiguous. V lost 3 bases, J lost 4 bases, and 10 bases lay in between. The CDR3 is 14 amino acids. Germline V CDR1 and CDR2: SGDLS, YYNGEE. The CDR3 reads CASSEGRNNEKLFF. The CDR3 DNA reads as TGTGCCAGCAGCGAAGGGAGGAATAATGAAAAACTGTTTTTT.